This T cell receptor (beta chain) originates from a study of cytomegalovirus exposure and HLA in healthy donors. J lost 6 bases, V lost 0 bases, and 2 bases had no gene match. The germline V gene encodes CDR1 MNHEY and CDR2 SMNVEV (reference sequence). The CDR3 loop spans 15 amino acids. Researchers ran the PCR with 60 Vbeta and 13 Jbeta primers. Data came from immunoSEQ multiplex PCR; TCRdb stores just in-frame clones and leaves some out. The sample lists over 150,000 clones, 60% to 80% occurring once. Broader study findings: From TCR beta sequences, most subjects' HLA-A and HLA-B alleles were reportedly predicted accurately.

Comment on this clone: The antigen remains unidentified.

Sequences were obtained from PBMCs. The chain uses TRBV27 and TRBJ1-5, with 10 bases aligning to TRBD1. The clonotype comes from a man in his late teens or twenties in good health and CMV-seropositive. The DNA of the CDR3 is TGTGCCAGCAGTTTATCGGGGGACAGGGGTCAGCCCCAGCATTTT. Translation gives CASSLSGDRGQPQHF.